The 17 T cell receptor beta chains reported below all come from one sample, sequenced in a study of T-cell memory formation after mild COVID-19. In TCRdb, the 5' RACE reads were re-called with MiXCR into one record per CDR3 protein. The sample holds some 600,000 distinct CDR3 sequences, about 18% seen once. The sequencing input was PBMCs or a T cell subset sorted from them (not recorded which). The receptor source for this set is an adult woman who had mild COVID-19 (a few samples of this study predate the infection). Cell type and time point are not known.

V usage is TRBV24-1 and J usage is TRBJ2-5; D might be TRBD1 (6 bases). This CDR3 region has 14 residues. From germline, CDR1 is KGHDR and CDR2 SFDVKD. V was pared by 4 bases and J by 7 bases, with 15 bases between. DNA of the CDR3: TGTGCCACCAGTGAACGGACAGTCAGGGGGACCCAGTACTTC. Protein: CATSERTVRGTQYF.

There are a few counts of this clonotype. V is TRBV9 and J is TRBJ2-7; 11 positions agree with TRBD2. Germline V gene sequence: CDR1 SGDLS, CDR2 YYNGEE. V gave up 0 bases and J gave up 3 bases; unmatched junction bases: 8. CDR3 length equals 17 residues. The CDR3 here is CASSVGGTSGFHYEQYF. DNA for the CDR3: TGTGCCAGCAGCGTAGGAGGGACTAGCGGATTTCACTACGAGCAGTACTTC.

The chain combines TRBV5-1 with TRBJ2-3, with a weak D call TRBD1 (6 bases). CDR1 is SGHRS and CDR2 is YFSETQ in the germline V gene. V lost 0 bases and J 1 base, leaving 12 bases between the germline ends. This CDR3 spans 16 amino acids. The CDR3 nucleotides are TGCGCCAGCAGCTTGGGGGGGCGCGATGGCACAGATACGCAGTATTTT. Translating it yields CASSLGGRDGTDTQYF.

This clonotype came up many times. V gene TRBV3-1 combines with J gene TRBJ1-1; no firm D call. In germline, CDR1 is LGHDT, CDR2 YNNKEL (reference sequence). Trimming took 2 bases from V and 1 from J, leaving 5 bases between them. CDR3 length: 13 amino acids. CDR3 region: CASSQLQNTEAFF. CDR3 coding DNA: TGTGCCAGCAGCCAATTACAGAACACTGAAGCTTTCTTT.

CDR3 protein: CAIGPAGGNQPQHF. The CDR3 coding sequence is TGTGCCATCGGGCCGGCAGGGGGGAATCAGCCCCAGCATTTT. This chain joins TRBV10-3 and TRBJ1-5, with 7 bases that match TRBD1. The CDR3 has 14 amino acids. V dropped 8 bases and J dropped 4; count of bases not matched to a gene: 8. CDR1 and CDR2 from the germline V gene are ENHRY and SYGVKD.

This clonotype was counted ten times or more. CDR3 sequence: CASSQDQGPRAKNIQYF. Written as DNA, the CDR3 is TGCGCCAGCAGCCAAGACCAGGGTCCTAGAGCCAAAAACATTCAGTACTTC. The rearrangement joins TRBV4-3 to TRBJ2-4; the D gene is possibly TRBD1 (5 bases). Germline CDR1 and CDR2: LGHNA and YSLEER. The CDR3 has 17 residues. Deletions cut 0 bases from V and 0 bases from J, with 12 bases between.

In this sample, this clonotype turned up a few times. This sequence joins TRBV7-9 and TRBJ1-2; D is undetermined. This CDR3 is 16 amino acids long. The V gene lost 2 bases and the J gene lost 8 bases, with 21 bases spanning the gap. CDR1 and CDR2 (germline): SEHNR, FQNEAQ (reference sequence). In nucleotides, the CDR3 is TGTGCCAGCAGCTTATATCCCGAGTCGGGAACTTTAGGCTACACCTTC. Translated: CASSLYPESGTLGYTF.

V is TRBV24-1 and J is TRBJ1-1; D is possibly TRBD1 (5 bases). Trimming pared 3 bases from V and 4 bases from J, leaving 8 bases between. This CDR3 is 13 amino acids long. Germline V gene data show CDR1 as KGHDR and CDR2 as SFDVKD. The CDR3 DNA is TGTGCCACCAGTGATCGCAGGGTCACTGAAGCTTTCTTT. Translation: CATSDRRVTEAFF.

In its sample, this clonotype was seen a few times. This sequence joins TRBV6-6 and TRBJ2-7; tentatively, D is TRBD1 (6 bases). Trimming took 5 bases from V and 2 from J, leaving 13 bases between them. The CDR3 is made up of 14 amino acids. Germline V gene sequence: CDR1 MNHNY, CDR2 SVGAGI (reference sequence). The DNA of the CDR3 is TGTGCCAGCAGTCCCAGACAGGTGACCTACGAGCAGTACTTC. Translation gives CASSPRQVTYEQYF.

The rearrangement links TRBV7-3 to TRBJ2-3; TRBD2 agrees at 8 bases. Losses at the gene ends were 5 bases for V and 2 bases for J; bases not matched to a gene: 6. The CDR3 contains 15 residues. Germline lookup yields CDR1 SGHTA and CDR2 FQGTGA. CDR3 DNA sequence: TGTGCCAGCAGCCCCTTAGCGGGGCTCACAGATACGCAGTATTTT. Translated, it gives CASSPLAGLTDTQYF.

This clonotype was observed a handful of times. The chain is built from TRBV18 and TRBJ2-7, with 12 bases matching TRBD1. Germline V gene data show CDR1 as KGHSH and CDR2 as LQKENI. V shed 3 bases and J 7 bases; nucleotides not matched to a gene: 4. CDR3 length equals 14 residues. CDR3 sequence (DNA): TGTGCCAGCTCACCGGGACAGGGGGCGGAAGAGCAGTACTTC. Amino acids: CASSPGQGAEEQYF.

The chain employs TRBV12-3 or TRBV12-4 and TRBJ2-5; no firm D call. The V and J ends lost 1 base and 5 bases respectively, with 11 bases between them. The CDR3 length is 14 residues. The CDR3 DNA follows: TGTGCCAGCAGTTTAGATTCCGACGTGGAGACCCAGTACTTC. The encoded protein is CASSLDSDVETQYF.

This clonotype appeared a few times. The chain joins TRBV19 to TRBJ1-1; D is perhaps TRBD1 (5 bases). Germline V gene sequence: CDR1 LNHDA, CDR2 SQIVND (reference sequence). The CDR3 extends over 13 amino acids. The V gene lost 7 bases and the J gene lost 7 bases, with 16 bases spanning the gap. The CDR3 loop reads CASTDPRRGEAFF. Written as DNA, the CDR3 is TGTGCCAGTACCGACCCCCGTAGGGGTGAAGCTTTCTTT.

This clonotype has a count of ten or more. The rearrangement joins TRBV11-3 to TRBJ2-1; TRBD2 agrees at 14 bases. The V and J ends lost 0 bases and 4 bases, in that order; junction bases with no gene match: 8. The germline V gene has CDR1 SGHNT and CDR2 YENEEA. This CDR3 region has 19 residues. CDR3 coding DNA: TGTGCCAGCAGCTTAGACCAGGGACTAGCGGGAGAAAGGTACAATGAGCAGTTCTTC. This codes for CASSLDQGLAGERYNEQFF.

This rearrangement joins TRBV7-8 to TRBJ2-7, with 10 bases identical to TRBD2. The CDR3 has 14 residues. Trimming cost V 4 bases and J 6 bases; bases outside gene matches: 6. Germline loops: CDR1 SGHVS, CDR2 FQNEAQ. CDR3 amino acids: CASSYQREGSEQYF. CDR3 sequence (DNA): TGTGCCAGCAGCTACCAGCGGGAGGGATCCGAGCAGTACTTC. The whole variable domain, remainder taken from reference TRBV7-8 and TRBJ2-7, is GAGVSQSPRYKVAKRGQDVALRCDPISGHVSLFWYQQALGQGPEFLTYFQNEAQLDKSGLPSDRFFAERPEGSVSTLKIQRTQQEDSAVYLCASSYQREGSEQYFGPGTRLTVT.

This clonotype was picked up a small number of times. The rearrangement links TRBV27 to TRBJ2-1, with a tentative D call TRBD1 (6 bases). CDR1 is MNHEY, CDR2 SMNVEV, per germline (reference sequence). The CDR3 has 18 amino acids. V lost 3 bases and J 0 bases, leaving 18 bases between the germline ends. CDR3 bases: TGTGCCAGCAGTTTGGGTTGGGGACACCTCAGCTCCTACAATGAGCAGTTCTTC. It is translated as CASSLGWGHLSSYNEQFF.

This clonotype was counted between two and nine times. The chain combines TRBV29-1 with TRBJ2-7; TRBD1 agrees at 8 bases. Per the germline V gene, CDR1 is SQVTM and CDR2 is ANQGSEA. The CDR3 is 14 amino acids. Unmatched junction bases numbered 7, after V lost 3 bases and J lost 3 bases. The CDR3 nucleotides read TGCAGCGTTGAGGGGACAGGTGGGGGCTACGAGCAGTACTTC. Residues: CSVEGTGGGYEQYF.